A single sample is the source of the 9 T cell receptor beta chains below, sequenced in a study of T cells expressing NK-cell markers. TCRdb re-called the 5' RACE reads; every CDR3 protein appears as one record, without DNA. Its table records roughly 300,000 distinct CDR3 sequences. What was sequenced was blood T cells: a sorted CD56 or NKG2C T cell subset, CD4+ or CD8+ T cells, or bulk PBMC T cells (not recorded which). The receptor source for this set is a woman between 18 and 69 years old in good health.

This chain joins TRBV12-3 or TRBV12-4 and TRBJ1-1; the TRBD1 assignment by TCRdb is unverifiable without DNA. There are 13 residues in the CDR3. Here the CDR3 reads CASSLTGYTEAFF.

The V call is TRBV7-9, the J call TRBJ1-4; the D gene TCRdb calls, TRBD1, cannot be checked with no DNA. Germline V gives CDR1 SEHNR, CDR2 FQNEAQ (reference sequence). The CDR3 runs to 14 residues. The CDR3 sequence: CASSFNRDSEKLFF.

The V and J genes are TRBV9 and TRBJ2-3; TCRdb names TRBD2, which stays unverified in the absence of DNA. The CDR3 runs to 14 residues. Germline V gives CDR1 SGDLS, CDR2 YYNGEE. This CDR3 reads CASSVTSGTDTQYF.

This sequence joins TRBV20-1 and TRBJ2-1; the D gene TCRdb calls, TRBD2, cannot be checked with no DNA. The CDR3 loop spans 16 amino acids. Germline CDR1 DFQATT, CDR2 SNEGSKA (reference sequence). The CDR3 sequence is CSAVGTSGLDKNEQFF.

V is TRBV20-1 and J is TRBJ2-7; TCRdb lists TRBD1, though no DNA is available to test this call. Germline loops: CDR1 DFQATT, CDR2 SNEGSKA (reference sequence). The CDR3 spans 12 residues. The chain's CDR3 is CSASSRGDEQYF.

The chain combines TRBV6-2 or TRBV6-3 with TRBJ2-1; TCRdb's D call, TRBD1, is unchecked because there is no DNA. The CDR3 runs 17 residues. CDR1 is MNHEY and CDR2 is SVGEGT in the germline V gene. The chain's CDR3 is CASRDSGTKGSYNEQFF.

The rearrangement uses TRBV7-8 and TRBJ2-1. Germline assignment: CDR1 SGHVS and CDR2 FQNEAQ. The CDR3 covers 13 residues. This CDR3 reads CASSLVRLNEQFF.

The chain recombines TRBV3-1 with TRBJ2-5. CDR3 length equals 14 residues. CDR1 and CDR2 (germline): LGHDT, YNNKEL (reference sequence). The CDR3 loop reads CASSQPKREETQYF.

The CDR3: CASSSSQGQGGGYTF. The chain couples TRBV5-1 to TRBJ1-2; the TRBD1 assignment by TCRdb is unverifiable without DNA. Germline V lookup: CDR1 SGHRS, CDR2 YFSETQ. This CDR3 spans 15 amino acids.